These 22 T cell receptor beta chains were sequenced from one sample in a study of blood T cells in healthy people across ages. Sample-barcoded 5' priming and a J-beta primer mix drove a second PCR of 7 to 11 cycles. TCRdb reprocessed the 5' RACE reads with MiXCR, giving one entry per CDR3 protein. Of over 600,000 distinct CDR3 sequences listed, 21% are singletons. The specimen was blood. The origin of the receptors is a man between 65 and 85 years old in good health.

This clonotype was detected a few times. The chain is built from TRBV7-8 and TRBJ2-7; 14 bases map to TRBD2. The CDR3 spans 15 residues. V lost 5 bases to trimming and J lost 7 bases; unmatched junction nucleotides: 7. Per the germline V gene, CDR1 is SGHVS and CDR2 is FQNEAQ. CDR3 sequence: CASSMTSGRAQEQYF. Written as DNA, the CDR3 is TGTGCCAGCAGCATGACTAGCGGGAGGGCCCAGGAGCAGTACTTC.

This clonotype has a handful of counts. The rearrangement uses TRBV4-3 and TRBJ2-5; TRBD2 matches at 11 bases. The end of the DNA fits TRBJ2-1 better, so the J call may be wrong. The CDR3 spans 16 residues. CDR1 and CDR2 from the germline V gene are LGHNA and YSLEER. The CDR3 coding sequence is TGCGCCAGCAGCCAAGATGCTAGCGGGAGGTTCAATGAGCAGTTCTTC. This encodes CASSQDASGRFNEQFF.

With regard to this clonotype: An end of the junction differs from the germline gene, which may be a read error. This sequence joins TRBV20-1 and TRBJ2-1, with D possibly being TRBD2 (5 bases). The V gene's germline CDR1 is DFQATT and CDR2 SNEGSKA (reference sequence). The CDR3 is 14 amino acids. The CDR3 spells CSARDVARADEQFF. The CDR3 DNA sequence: TGCAGTGCTCGAGATGTCGCGAGGGCGGATGAGCAGTTCTTC.

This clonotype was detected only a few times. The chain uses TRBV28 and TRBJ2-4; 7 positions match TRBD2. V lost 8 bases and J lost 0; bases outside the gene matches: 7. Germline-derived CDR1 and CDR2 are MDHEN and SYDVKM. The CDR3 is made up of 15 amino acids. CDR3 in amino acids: CASAPSGLAKNIQYF. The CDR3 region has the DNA TGTGCCAGCGCCCCTAGCGGACTAGCCAAAAACATTCAGTACTTC.

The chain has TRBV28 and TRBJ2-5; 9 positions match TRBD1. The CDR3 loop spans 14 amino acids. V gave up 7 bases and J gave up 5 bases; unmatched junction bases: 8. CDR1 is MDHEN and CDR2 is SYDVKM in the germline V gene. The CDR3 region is CASMDRGANETQYF. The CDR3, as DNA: TGTGCCAGCATGGACAGGGGCGCCAACGAGACCCAGTACTTC. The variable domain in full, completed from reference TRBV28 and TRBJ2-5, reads DVKVTQSSRYLVKRTGEKVFLECVQDMDHENMFWYRQDPGLGLRLIYFSYDVKMKEKGDIPEGYSVSREKKERFSLILESASTNQTSMYLCASMDRGANETQYFGPGTRLLVL.

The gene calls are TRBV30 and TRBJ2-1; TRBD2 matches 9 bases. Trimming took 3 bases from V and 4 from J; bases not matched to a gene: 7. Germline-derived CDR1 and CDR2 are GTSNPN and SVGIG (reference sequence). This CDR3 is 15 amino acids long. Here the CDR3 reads CAWRFSSGAYNEQFF. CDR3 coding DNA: TGTGCCTGGAGGTTCTCTAGCGGGGCGTACAATGAGCAGTTCTTC.

DNA for the CDR3: TGTGCCATAGGGGACACCTCCTACGAGCAGTACTTC. Amino acid sequence: CAIGDTSYEQYF. V gene TRBV10-3 combines with J gene TRBJ2-7, with D perhaps matching TRBD1 (6 bases). Germline CDR1 reads ENHRY; CDR2 reads SYGVKD. V was cut by 9 bases and J by 0 bases, with 9 bases left in between. This CDR3 has 12 residues.

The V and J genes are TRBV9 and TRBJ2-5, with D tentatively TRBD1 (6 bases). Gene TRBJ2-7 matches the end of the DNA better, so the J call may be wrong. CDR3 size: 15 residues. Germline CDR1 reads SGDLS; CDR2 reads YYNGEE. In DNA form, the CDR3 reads TGTGCCAGCAGCGGGGGGCTAGGGGGAGACTACGAGCAGTACTTC. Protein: CASSGGLGGDYEQYF.

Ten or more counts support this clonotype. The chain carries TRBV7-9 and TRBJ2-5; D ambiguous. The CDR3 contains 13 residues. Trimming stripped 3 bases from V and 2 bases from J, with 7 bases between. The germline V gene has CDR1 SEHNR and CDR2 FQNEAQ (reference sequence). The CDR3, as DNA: TGTGCCAGCAGCTTGCGCGTTCAAGAGACCCAGTACTTC. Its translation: CASSLRVQETQYF.

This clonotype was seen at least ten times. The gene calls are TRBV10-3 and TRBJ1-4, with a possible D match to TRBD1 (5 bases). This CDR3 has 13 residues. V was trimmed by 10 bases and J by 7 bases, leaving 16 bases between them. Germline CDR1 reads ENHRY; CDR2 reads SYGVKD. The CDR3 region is CATRQSPSEKLFF. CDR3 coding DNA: TGTGCCACTAGACAGTCACCGAGTGAAAAACTGTTTTTT.

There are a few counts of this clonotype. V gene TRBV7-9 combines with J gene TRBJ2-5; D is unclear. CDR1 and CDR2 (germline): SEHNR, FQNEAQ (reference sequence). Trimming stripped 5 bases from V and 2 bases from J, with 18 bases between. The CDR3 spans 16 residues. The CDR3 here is CASSRTTSQGQETQYF. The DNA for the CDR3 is TGTGCCAGCAGCCGTACGACCTCCCAAGGGCAAGAGACCCAGTACTTC.

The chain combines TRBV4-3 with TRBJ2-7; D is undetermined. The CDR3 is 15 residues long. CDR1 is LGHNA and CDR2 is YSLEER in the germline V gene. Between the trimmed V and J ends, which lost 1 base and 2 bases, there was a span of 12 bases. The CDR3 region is CASSQGLAQAYEQYF. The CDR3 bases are TGCGCCAGCAGCCAAGGATTAGCCCAGGCCTACGAGCAGTACTTC.

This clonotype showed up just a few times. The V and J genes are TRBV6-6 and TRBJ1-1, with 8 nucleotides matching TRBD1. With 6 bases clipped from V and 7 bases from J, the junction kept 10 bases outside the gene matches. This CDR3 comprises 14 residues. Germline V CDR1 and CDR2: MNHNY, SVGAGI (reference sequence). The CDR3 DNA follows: TGTGCCAGCAGAGGACAGGGAGAAATGAGTGAAGCTTTCTTT. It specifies CASRGQGEMSEAFF.

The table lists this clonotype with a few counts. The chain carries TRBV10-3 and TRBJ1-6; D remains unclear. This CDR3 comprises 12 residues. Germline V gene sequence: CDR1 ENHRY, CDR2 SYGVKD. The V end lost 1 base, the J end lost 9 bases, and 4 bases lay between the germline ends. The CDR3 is CAISEFGSPLHF. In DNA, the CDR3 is TGTGCCATCAGTGAGTTCGGTTCACCCCTCCACTTT.

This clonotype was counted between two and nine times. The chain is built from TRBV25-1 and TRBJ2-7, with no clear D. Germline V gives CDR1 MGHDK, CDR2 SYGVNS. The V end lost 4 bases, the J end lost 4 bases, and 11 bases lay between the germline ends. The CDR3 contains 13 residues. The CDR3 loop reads CASSGQAPYEQYF. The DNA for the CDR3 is TGTGCCAGCAGTGGGCAGGCCCCTTACGAGCAGTACTTC.

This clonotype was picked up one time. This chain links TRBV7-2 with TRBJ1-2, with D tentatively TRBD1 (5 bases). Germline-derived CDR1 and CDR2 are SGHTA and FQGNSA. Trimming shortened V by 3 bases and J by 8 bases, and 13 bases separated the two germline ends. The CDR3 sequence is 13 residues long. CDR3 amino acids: CASSFFGTGGYTF. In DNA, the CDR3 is TGTGCCAGCAGCTTCTTTGGGACCGGCGGCTACACCTTC.

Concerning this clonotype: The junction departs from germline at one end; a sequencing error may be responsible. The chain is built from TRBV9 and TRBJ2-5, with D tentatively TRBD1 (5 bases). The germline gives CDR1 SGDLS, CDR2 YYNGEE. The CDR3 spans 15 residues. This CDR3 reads CASSVGGSNQEPQYF. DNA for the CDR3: TGTGCCAGCAGCGTAGGGGGCAGTAACCAAGAGCCCCAGTACTTC.

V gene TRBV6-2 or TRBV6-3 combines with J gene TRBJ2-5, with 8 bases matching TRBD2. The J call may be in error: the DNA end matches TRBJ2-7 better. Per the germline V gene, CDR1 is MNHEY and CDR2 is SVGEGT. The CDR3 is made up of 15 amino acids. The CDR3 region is CASSYPRLATYEQYF. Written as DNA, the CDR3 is TGTGCCAGCAGTTACCCCCGACTAGCGACCTACGAGCAGTACTTC.

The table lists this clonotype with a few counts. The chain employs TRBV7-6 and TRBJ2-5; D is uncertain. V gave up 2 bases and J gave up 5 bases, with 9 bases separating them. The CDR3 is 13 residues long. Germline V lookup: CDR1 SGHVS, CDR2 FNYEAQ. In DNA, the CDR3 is TGTGCCAGCAGCTTAAACCCAACGGAGACCCAGTACTTC. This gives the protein CASSLNPTETQYF. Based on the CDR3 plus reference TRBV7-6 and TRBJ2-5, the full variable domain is GAGVSQSPRYKVTKRGQDVALRCDPISGHVSLYWYRQALGQGPEFLTYFNYEAQQDKSGLPNDRFSAERPEGSISTLTIQRTEQRDSAMYRCASSLNPTETQYFGPGTRLLVL.

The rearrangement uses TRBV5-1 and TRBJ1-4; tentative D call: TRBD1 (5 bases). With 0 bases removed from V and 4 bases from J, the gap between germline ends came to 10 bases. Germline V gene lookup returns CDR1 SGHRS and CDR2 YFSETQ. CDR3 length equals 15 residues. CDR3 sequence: CASSLGGAHNEKLFF. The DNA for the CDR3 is TGCGCCAGCAGCTTGGGAGGGGCACATAATGAAAAACTGTTTTTT. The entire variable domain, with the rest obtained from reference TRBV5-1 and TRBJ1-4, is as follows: KAGVTQTPRYLIKTRGQQVTLSCSPISGHRSVSWYQQTPGQGLQFLFEYFSETQRNKGNFPGRFSGRQFSNSRSEMNVSTLELGDSALYLCASSLGGAHNEKLFFGSGTQLSVL.

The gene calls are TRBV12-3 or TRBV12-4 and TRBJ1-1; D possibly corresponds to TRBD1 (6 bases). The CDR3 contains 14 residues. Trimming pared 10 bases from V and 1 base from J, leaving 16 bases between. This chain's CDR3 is CATERGRENTEAFF. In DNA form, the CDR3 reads TGTGCCACCGAACGGGGGCGGGAGAACACTGAAGCTTTCTTT.

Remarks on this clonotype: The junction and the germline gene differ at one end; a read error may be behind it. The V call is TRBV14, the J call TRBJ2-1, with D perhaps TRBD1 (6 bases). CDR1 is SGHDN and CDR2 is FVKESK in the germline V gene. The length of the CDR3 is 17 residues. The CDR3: CANSPLPGEISYNEQFF. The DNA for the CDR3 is TGTGCCAACAGCCCTCTTCCAGGGGAGATCTCCTACAATGAGCAGTTCTTC.